This is a list of T cell receptor beta chains from one sample in a study of tumor-infiltrating lymphocytes in localized non-small cell lung cancer. Measured with immunoSEQ multiplex PCR; TCRdb has only the in-frame clones, and not every one. The sample has about 11,000 clones; 80% to 90% are singletons. The sample comprised uninvolved lung tissue not adjacent to the tumor. The receptors derive from a human donor with non-small cell lung cancer. The CDR3 runs from the conserved cysteine through the conserved F or W. A D gene is named only where the DNA matches it firmly. Size values are once, few and many counts, or a class for expanded clones, and some rows have none.

>TRBD1|NA|TRBV5-1|TRBJ2-2
TGCGCCAGCAGCCCCAACCCCTGGACAGGGACCACCGGGGAGCTGTTTTTT
CASSPNPWTGTTGELFF
>TRBD2|NA|TRBV5-5|TRBJ2-2
TGTGCCAGCAGCATGACGAGCGGGGCTAACACCGGGGAGCTGTTTTTT
CASSMTSGANTGELFF
>NA|NA|TRBV6-5|TRBJ2-5
TGTGCCAGCAGTTACTGGCACCAAGAGACCCAGTACTTC
CASSYWHQETQYF
>NA|NA|TRBV4-1|TRBJ2-7
TGCGCCAGCAGCCAAGCCCCTGATGGTGTCTCAAACGAGCAGTACTTC
CASSQAPDGVSNEQYF
>NA|NA|TRBV6-1|TRBJ1-4
TGTGCCAGCAGTGAAGTAACAGGATCAGGTGAAAAACTGTTTTTT
CASSEVTGSGEKLFF
>NA|once|TRBV6-5|TRBJ2-5
TGTGCCAGCAGTTCGCCCGTTAGAGAGACCCAGTACTTC
CASSSPVRETQYF
>NA|NA|TRBV7-6|TRBJ1-3
TGTGCCAGTACAGACTACTCAGCGGGGACTGGAAACACCATATATTTT
CASTDYSAGTGNTIYF
>NA|NA|TRBV19|TRBJ1-1
TGTGCCAGTAGTTGGGGGGCAGGGAGAGGCACTGAAGCTTTCTTT
CASSWGAGRGTEAFF
>NA|NA|TRBV11-2|TRBJ1-5
TGTGCCAGCAGTCCCCAGGCAGGGCAGGATCAGCCCCAGCATTTT
CASSPQAGQDQPQHF
>NA|NA|TRBV6-9|TRBJ1-2
TGTGCCAGCAGTTCCCCGGGATACGGTGTTGAACGCTACACCTTC
CASSSPGYGVERYTF
>NA|NA|TRBV9|TRBJ1-6
TGTGCCAGCAGCTATGGGGGGAATTCACCCCTCCACTTT
CASSYGGNSPLHF
>TRBD1|NA|TRBV4-1|TRBJ2-1
TGCGCCAGCAGCCAAGATCAGGGGGCGCTGTACAATGAGCAGTTCTTC
CASSQDQGALYNEQFF
>NA|NA|TRBV7-9|TRBJ2-5
TGTGCCAGCAGCTTATCAGGGAACCAAGAGACCCAGTACTTC
CASSLSGNQETQYF
>NA|NA|TRBV7-9|TRBJ1-3
TGTGCCAGCAGCCCGCAGGGAAACACCATATATTTT
CASSPQGNTIYF
>TRBD1|NA|TRBV25-1|TRBJ1-2
TGTGCCAGCAGTCCGCCGGGACAGGGTTTTGGCTACACCTTC
CASSPPGQGFGYTF
>NA|NA|TRBV10-3|TRBJ1-2
TGTGCCACGTTAGCTAACTATGGCTACACCTTC
CATLANYGYTF
>NA|NA|TRBV6-1|TRBJ1-5
TGTGCCAGCAGTGAAGGAAGGGGCAATCAGCCCCAGCATTTT
CASSEGRGNQPQHF
>NA|NA|TRBV18|TRBJ1-4
TGTGCCAGCTCATGGGCAGGGTCCAATGAAAAACTGTTTTTT
CASSWAGSNEKLFF
>TRBD1|NA|TRBV6-5|TRBJ2-7
TGTGCCAGCAGTTACCGACAGGGGGGGAAATACGAGCAGTACTTC
CASSYRQGGKYEQYF
>NA|few|TRBV21-1|TRBJ2-2
TGTGCCAGCAGGGGCGGGGAGCTGTTTTTT
CASRGGELFF
>TRBD1|NA|TRBV2|TRBJ1-6
TGTGCCAGCAGTGAAGAGGACAGGGTCCGTTCACCCCTCCACTTT
CASSEEDRVRSPLHF
>NA|NA|TRBV6-5|TRBJ1-2
TGTGCCAGCAGTCCCGGGGCGGAGTATGGCTACACCTTC
CASSPGAEYGYTF
>NA|NA|TRBV30|TRBJ1-6
TGTGCCTGGAGCCCGCTGGAGGAGACCCTCCACTTT
CAWSPLEETLHF
>NA|NA|TRBV11-2|TRBJ2-1
TGTGCCAGCAGCTTAACCGGAGGTGAGCAGTTCTTC
CASSLTGGEQFF
>NA|NA|TRBV5-1|TRBJ2-7
TGCGCCAGCAGCTTGGTCACAGGGACCTACGAGCAGTACTTC
CASSLVTGTYEQYF
>NA|NA|TRBV6-5|TRBJ1-3
TGTGCCAGCAGGGGTCAGGGAAACACCATATATTTT
CASRGQGNTIYF
>NA|NA|TRBV18|TRBJ1-3
TGTGCCAGCTTAGATAGTAACTCTGGAAACACCATATATTTT
CASLDSNSGNTIYF
>TRBD1|NA|TRBV7-7|TRBJ2-2
TGTGCTAGCAGCGATCAGGGGGCCGGGGAGCTGTTTTTT
CASSDQGAGELFF
>NA|NA|TRBV29-1|TRBJ2-7
TGCAGCGTTGTACCCCGCCCGGGAACCTACGAGCAGTACTTC
CSVVPRPGTYEQYF
>TRBD1|NA|TRBV6-1|TRBJ1-4
TGTGCCAGCAGTAGGACAGGGGGAACTAATGAAAAACTGTTTTTT
CASSRTGGTNEKLFF
>TRBD1|NA|TRBV7-2|TRBJ2-3
TGTGCCAGCACCCGACAGGGGGCCTTGGGAGATACGCAGTATTTT
CASTRQGALGDTQYF
>TRBD2|NA|TRBV6-6|TRBJ2-1
TGTGCCAGCGCCCCTTCCGGGGGGTCCTACAATGAGCAGTTCTTC
CASAPSGGSYNEQFF
>NA|NA|TRBV18|TRBJ1-4
TGTGCCAGCTCACCAGGGGGGACTTCAACTAATGAAAAACTGTTTTTT
CASSPGGTSTNEKLFF
>NA|NA|TRBV6-5|TRBJ1-2
TGTGCCAGCAGTTACTCGAGGGGTCGGACCTATGGCTACACCTTC
CASSYSRGRTYGYTF
>NA|NA|TRBV21-1|TRBJ2-7
TGTGCCAGCAGCCCCTTACCTGGTAGCGGGGGCGGCGAGCAGTACTTC
CASSPLPGSGGGEQYF
>TRBD1|NA|TRBV5-1|TRBJ1-1
TGCGCCAGCAGCTTGGGGGACAGGGGAGTTTTGTCTGAAGCTTTCTTT
CASSLGDRGVLSEAFF
>NA|NA|TRBV7-3|TRBJ1-2
TGTGCCAGCAGCTTAGCTCAAGGGTATGGCTACACCTTC
CASSLAQGYGYTF
>TRBD1|NA|TRBV2|TRBJ1-6
TGTGCCAGCAGTTTACAGGGGTTTAATTCACCCCTCCACTTT
CASSLQGFNSPLHF
>TRBD1|NA|TRBV7-9|TRBJ1-1
TGTGCCAGCAGCACCGGACAGGGGGCTGGGGCTGAAGCTTTCTTT
CASSTGQGAGAEAFF
>TRBD1|NA|TRBV5-1|TRBJ2-1
TGCGCCAGCAGCTTACCACTACAGGGGACTGAGCAGTTCTTC
CASSLPLQGTEQFF
>NA|NA|TRBV10-3|TRBJ2-5
TGTGCCATCGGGACCCGGGCCGAAGAGACCCAGTACTTC
CAIGTRAEETQYF
>NA|NA|TRBV5-4|TRBJ1-6
TGTGCCAGCAGCCCAGGAGGCGGGCCCCTCCACTTT
CASSPGGGPLHF
>TRBD1|NA|TRBV6-5|TRBJ1-6
TGTGCCAGCAGCCAGACAGGGAGAGGGAATTCACCCCTCCACTTT
CASSQTGRGNSPLHF
>NA|NA|TRBV2|TRBJ1-5
TGTGCCACCCAGGACGATGTCGGTACGCCCCAGCATTTT
CATQDDVGTPQHF
>NA|NA|TRBV27|TRBJ1-6
TGTGCCAGCAGTACCCGGACAGAATATAATTCACCCCTCCACTTT
CASSTRTEYNSPLHF